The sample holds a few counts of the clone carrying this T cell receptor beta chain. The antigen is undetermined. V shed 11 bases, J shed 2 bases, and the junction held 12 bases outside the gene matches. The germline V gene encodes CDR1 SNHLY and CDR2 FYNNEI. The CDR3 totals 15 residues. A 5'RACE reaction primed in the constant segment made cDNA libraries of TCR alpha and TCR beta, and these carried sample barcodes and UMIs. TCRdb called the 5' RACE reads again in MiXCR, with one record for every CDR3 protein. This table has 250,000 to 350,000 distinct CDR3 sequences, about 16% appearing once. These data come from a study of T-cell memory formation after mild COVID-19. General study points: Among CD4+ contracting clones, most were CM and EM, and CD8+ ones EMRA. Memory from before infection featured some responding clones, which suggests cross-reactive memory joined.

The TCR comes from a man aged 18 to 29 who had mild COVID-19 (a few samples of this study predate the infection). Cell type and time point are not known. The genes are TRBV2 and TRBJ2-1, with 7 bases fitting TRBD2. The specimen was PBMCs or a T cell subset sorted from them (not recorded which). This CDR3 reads CAGIRDYGTYNEQFF. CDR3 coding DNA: TGTGCCGGCATCCGGGACTACGGAACCTACAATGAGCAGTTCTTC.